These T cell receptor beta chains were read from a single sample in a study of cytomegalovirus exposure and HLA in healthy donors. Profiling relied on immunoSEQ multiplex PCR, and the TCRdb table lists in-frame clones only, not all of them. The sample lists 150,000 to 200,000 clones; less than 80% were seen once. Material for sequencing was PBMCs. These receptors were collected from a woman between 40 and 55 years old in good health and CMV-seronegative. The CDR3 runs from the conserved cysteine through the conserved F or W. D genes are given only for firm matches. Some rows mark clone size as missing; the rest say once, few, many or name a class of expanded clone.

j_gene: TRBJ2-3; d_gene: -; v_gene: TRBV5-1; abundance: -; CDR3nt: TGCGCCAGCAGCTCAACAGACGGGGGCACAGATACGCAGTATTTT; CDR3aa: CASSSTDGGTDTQYF
j_gene: TRBJ1-1; d_gene: -; v_gene: TRBV2; abundance: -; CDR3nt: TGTGCCAGCAGTGAAAATTTAGGGGCCCGTGTAGCTTTCTTT; CDR3aa: CASSENLGARVAFF
j_gene: TRBJ2-5; d_gene: TRBD2; v_gene: TRBV7-8; abundance: -; CDR3nt: TGTGCCAGCAGCCGACTAGCGGGGGGGCAATCCCGGGAGACCCAGTACTTC; CDR3aa: CASSRLAGGQSRETQYF
j_gene: TRBJ2-1; d_gene: -; v_gene: TRBV15; abundance: -; CDR3nt: TGTGCCACCAGCAGAGCGCGGGGTCGTAACAATGAGCAGTTCTTC; CDR3aa: CATSRARGRNNEQFF
j_gene: TRBJ2-1; d_gene: TRBD2; v_gene: TRBV19; abundance: -; CDR3nt: TGTGCCAGTAGTATAGTTGGAGGGAGGGGCACCCATGAGCAGTTCTTC; CDR3aa: CASSIVGGRGTHEQFF
j_gene: TRBJ1-3; d_gene: -; v_gene: TRBV29-1; abundance: -; CDR3nt: TGCAGCGTTCGGAGTCTCTCTGGAAACACCATATATTTT; CDR3aa: CSVRSLSGNTIYF
j_gene: TRBJ2-5; d_gene: TRBD2; v_gene: TRBV7-8; abundance: -; CDR3nt: TGTGCCAGCAGCTTAGGGATCGGCGGGGGGGCGCGGGAGACCCAGTACTTC; CDR3aa: CASSLGIGGGARETQYF
j_gene: TRBJ1-1; d_gene: -; v_gene: TRBV9; abundance: -; CDR3nt: TGTGCCAGCAGCGTAGGAACAGGGCCCAACACTGAAGCTTTCTTT; CDR3aa: CASSVGTGPNTEAFF
j_gene: TRBJ2-7; d_gene: TRBD1; v_gene: TRBV7-2; abundance: -; CDR3nt: TGTGCCAGCAGCTTAGAGGGACAGGGTAAGGACGAGCAGTACTTC; CDR3aa: CASSLEGQGKDEQYF
j_gene: TRBJ1-4; d_gene: TRBD1; v_gene: TRBV7-9; abundance: -; CDR3nt: TGTGCCAGCAGCTTAGAGACAGGGGCCCTCAAAAAGGGAAAACTGTTTTTT; CDR3aa: CASSLETGALKKGKLFF
j_gene: TRBJ2-7; d_gene: -; v_gene: TRBV7-6; abundance: few; CDR3nt: TGTGCCAGCAGCTTGCGACAGTCAAGTTATGAGCAGTACTTC; CDR3aa: CASSLRQSSYEQYF
j_gene: TRBJ2-2; d_gene: TRBD2; v_gene: TRBV30; abundance: -; CDR3nt: TGTGCCTGGAGAGCACCGGGACTAGCGGGGGGGCTCAACGGGGAGCTGTTTTTT; CDR3aa: CAWRAPGLAGGLNGELFF
j_gene: TRBJ2-7; d_gene: -; v_gene: TRBV29-1; abundance: -; CDR3nt: TGCAGCGTTGAAGGGTTGGCGGGGCCTTACGAGCAGTACTTC; CDR3aa: CSVEGLAGPYEQYF
j_gene: TRBJ2-5; d_gene: TRBD2; v_gene: TRBV11-3; abundance: -; CDR3nt: TGTGCCAGCAGCTCACCGGGGACTACCCAAGAGACCCAGTACTTC; CDR3aa: CASSSPGTTQETQYF
j_gene: TRBJ2-5; d_gene: -; v_gene: TRBV9; abundance: -; CDR3nt: TGTGCCAGCAGCCCGAATGGGGTAGCGGAAGAGACCCAGTACTTC; CDR3aa: CASSPNGVAEETQYF
j_gene: TRBJ2-7; d_gene: TRBD1; v_gene: TRBV7-9; abundance: -; CDR3nt: TGTGCCAGCAGCTACACAGGACAGGGCTTACCCTACGAGCAGTACTTC; CDR3aa: CASSYTGQGLPYEQYF
j_gene: TRBJ1-6; d_gene: TRBD1; v_gene: TRBV2; abundance: once; CDR3nt: TGTGCCAGCAGGACAGGGGGCACGACACCCCTCCACTTT; CDR3aa: CASRTGGTTPLHF
j_gene: TRBJ2-2; d_gene: -; v_gene: TRBV4-2; abundance: -; CDR3nt: TGTGCCAGCAGCCAAGAGGCCCCCCGCGGGGAGCTGTTTTTT; CDR3aa: CASSQEAPRGELFF
j_gene: TRBJ2-3; d_gene: -; v_gene: TRBV15; abundance: -; CDR3nt: TGTGCCACCAGGGAGGGCCGGGATACGCAGTATTTT; CDR3aa: CATREGRDTQYF
j_gene: TRBJ1-1; d_gene: -; v_gene: TRBV6-4; abundance: -; CDR3nt: TGTGCCAGCAGTGCTAGGAAGAACACTGAAGCTTTCTTT; CDR3aa: CASSARKNTEAFF
j_gene: TRBJ1-1; d_gene: TRBD1; v_gene: TRBV6-5; abundance: -; CDR3nt: TGTGCCAGCAGTGGACGACAGGGGAACACTGAAGCTTTCTTT; CDR3aa: CASSGRQGNTEAFF
j_gene: TRBJ2-1; d_gene: -; v_gene: TRBV6-1; abundance: -; CDR3nt: TGTGCCAGCAGTGCGTCTGTAATGAATGAGCAGTTCTTC; CDR3aa: CASSASVMNEQFF
j_gene: TRBJ2-3; d_gene: TRBD2; v_gene: TRBV15; abundance: -; CDR3nt: TGTGCCACCAGCACCGAGCGGGGGGGCCTGACAGATACGCAGTATTTT; CDR3aa: CATSTERGGLTDTQYF
j_gene: TRBJ2-6; d_gene: -; v_gene: TRBV5-4; abundance: few; CDR3nt: TGTGCCAGCAGCTTGGTAGGGGTTGGGGCCAACGTCCTGACTTTC; CDR3aa: CASSLVGVGANVLTF
j_gene: TRBJ1-1; d_gene: -; v_gene: TRBV10-3; abundance: -; CDR3nt: TGTGCCATCAGTGATGGGGCTAGAAAATTGAACACTGAAGCTTTCTTT; CDR3aa: CAISDGARKLNTEAFF
j_gene: TRBJ1-1; d_gene: TRBD1; v_gene: TRBV18; abundance: once; CDR3nt: TGTGCCAGCTCACTGGGACAGTCGAACACTGAAGCTTTCTTT; CDR3aa: CASSLGQSNTEAFF
j_gene: TRBJ1-3; d_gene: -; v_gene: TRBV7-6; abundance: -; CDR3nt: TGTGCCAGCACTATTTCAGTCGGGGGGCAATTCGATGGGGGAAACACCATATATTTT; CDR3aa: CASTISVGGQFDGGNTIYF
j_gene: TRBJ2-3; d_gene: TRBD2; v_gene: TRBV19; abundance: -; CDR3nt: TGTGCCAGTAGTATCGGGAGTCTGGGGGGGAGCACAGATACGCAGTATTTT; CDR3aa: CASSIGSLGGSTDTQYF
j_gene: TRBJ2-3; d_gene: -; v_gene: TRBV30; abundance: -; CDR3nt: TGTGCCTGGAGTGCCGCCGTGGCAGGGAATACAGATACGCAGTATTTT; CDR3aa: CAWSAAVAGNTDTQYF
j_gene: TRBJ2-1; d_gene: -; v_gene: TRBV2; abundance: -; CDR3nt: TGTGCCAGGGTGCCCGAGCGGTCCTCCTACAATGAGCAGTTCTTC; CDR3aa: CARVPERSSYNEQFF
j_gene: TRBJ1-5; d_gene: TRBD1; v_gene: TRBV7-8; abundance: -; CDR3nt: TGTGCCAGCAGCTTACAGGGGGCGAGCAATCAGCCCCAGCATTTT; CDR3aa: CASSLQGASNQPQHF
j_gene: TRBJ2-7; d_gene: -; v_gene: TRBV18; abundance: -; CDR3nt: TGTGCCAGCCCACCGGCCCCGCTAAGCGGGCCGATAACCTACGAGCAGTACTTC; CDR3aa: CASPPAPLSGPITYEQYF
j_gene: TRBJ2-7; d_gene: -; v_gene: TRBV4-1; abundance: -; CDR3nt: TGCGCCAGCAGCCAAGGTGACTCCCTGTCCTACGAGCAGTACTTC; CDR3aa: CASSQGDSLSYEQYF
j_gene: TRBJ2-5; d_gene: -; v_gene: TRBV10-3; abundance: -; CDR3nt: TGTGCCATCAGTGAGTCGGACCTGAGGGCCCAGTACTTC; CDR3aa: CAISESDLRAQYF
j_gene: TRBJ2-1; d_gene: TRBD2; v_gene: TRBV7-2; abundance: -; CDR3nt: TGTGCCAGCAGCTTAGGACTAGCGGGAAATAATGAGCAGTTCTTC; CDR3aa: CASSLGLAGNNEQFF
j_gene: TRBJ2-2; d_gene: -; v_gene: TRBV7-8; abundance: -; CDR3nt: TGTGCCAGCAGGGAGACAGGACTGAACACCGGGGAGCTGTTTTTT; CDR3aa: CASRETGLNTGELFF
j_gene: TRBJ1-1; d_gene: TRBD1; v_gene: TRBV25-1; abundance: -; CDR3nt: TGTGCCAGCAGAGGACAGGCTGAAGCTTTCTTT; CDR3aa: CASRGQAEAFF
j_gene: TRBJ2-7; d_gene: TRBD2; v_gene: TRBV5-1; abundance: -; CDR3nt: TGCGCCAGCAGCCCCCAGCAGCGGGACCTCTCCTACGAGCAGTACTTC; CDR3aa: CASSPQQRDLSYEQYF
j_gene: TRBJ1-1; d_gene: -; v_gene: TRBV11-2; abundance: -; CDR3nt: TGTGCCAGCAGCTTAGTAGATTACACTGAAGCTTTCTTT; CDR3aa: CASSLVDYTEAFF
j_gene: TRBJ1-1; d_gene: -; v_gene: TRBV10-3; abundance: -; CDR3nt: TGTGCCATCAGTGAGTCCCGGCGGGGGGGCACTGAAGCTTTCTTT; CDR3aa: CAISESRRGGTEAFF
j_gene: TRBJ1-6; d_gene: -; v_gene: TRBV6-4; abundance: -; CDR3nt: TGTGCCAGCAGTGACTCTCGGGGGAATCGTAATTCACCCCTCCACTTT; CDR3aa: CASSDSRGNRNSPLHF
j_gene: TRBJ1-2; d_gene: -; v_gene: TRBV5-1; abundance: -; CDR3nt: TGCGCCAGCAGCTCGCCTTCTCGGAGCTATGGCTACACCTTC; CDR3aa: CASSSPSRSYGYTF
j_gene: TRBJ2-4; d_gene: TRBD2; v_gene: TRBV11-3; abundance: -; CDR3nt: TGTGCCAGCAGCCCTAATCATGTAGCGGGGGGACGAAACATTCAGTACTTC; CDR3aa: CASSPNHVAGGRNIQYF
j_gene: TRBJ1-2; d_gene: -; v_gene: TRBV6-5; abundance: -; CDR3nt: TGTGCCAGCAGTTACTCGGGGACAACCCCTGGCTACACCTTC; CDR3aa: CASSYSGTTPGYTF
j_gene: TRBJ1-1; d_gene: -; v_gene: TRBV5-4; abundance: -; CDR3nt: TGTGCCAGCAGCTTACGCCGGGGGGCGACTGAAGCTTTCTTT; CDR3aa: CASSLRRGATEAFF
j_gene: TRBJ1-5; d_gene: -; v_gene: TRBV6-1; abundance: -; CDR3nt: TGTGCCAGCAGGCCAGGGGTAGGGCAGCCCCAGCATTTT; CDR3aa: CASRPGVGQPQHF
j_gene: TRBJ2-4; d_gene: -; v_gene: TRBV5-1; abundance: -; CDR3nt: TGCGCCAGCAGCTTCGGGTTGGGGGGAGCCAAAAACATTCAGTACTTC; CDR3aa: CASSFGLGGAKNIQYF
j_gene: TRBJ2-1; d_gene: TRBD2; v_gene: TRBV5-1; abundance: -; CDR3nt: TGCGCCAGCAGCTCAGCCGGACTAGCGGGGTACAATGAGCAGTTCTTC; CDR3aa: CASSSAGLAGYNEQFF
j_gene: TRBJ2-3; d_gene: -; v_gene: TRBV7-9; abundance: -; CDR3nt: TGTGCCAGCAGCCGGGGGGCCTCCACAGATACGCAGTATTTT; CDR3aa: CASSRGASTDTQYF
j_gene: TRBJ2-7; d_gene: -; v_gene: TRBV6-5; abundance: -; CDR3nt: TGTGCCAGCAGCCGAACTCAGGTGCCCTCCTACGAGCAGTACTTC; CDR3aa: CASSRTQVPSYEQYF
j_gene: TRBJ1-5; d_gene: -; v_gene: TRBV10-3; abundance: few; CDR3nt: TGTGCCATCAGTGATCTACAGGTGAATCAGCCCCAGCATTTT; CDR3aa: CAISDLQVNQPQHF
j_gene: TRBJ2-3; d_gene: TRBD2; v_gene: TRBV18; abundance: -; CDR3nt: TGTGCCAGCTCACCGACTAGCGGGGGTGTCTCCACGCAGTATTTT; CDR3aa: CASSPTSGGVSTQYF
j_gene: TRBJ1-2; d_gene: -; v_gene: TRBV7-9; abundance: -; CDR3nt: TGTGCCAGCAGCTTATCGAGGGATGGCTACACCTTC; CDR3aa: CASSLSRDGYTF